This T cell receptor (beta chain) was found in a study of Graves' ophthalmopathy and Graves' hyperthyroidism. This clonotype has just a few counts. The germline V and J ends were trimmed by 3 bases and 3 bases, with 14 bases remaining between them. The CDR3 extends over 14 amino acids. Germline V gives CDR1 DFQATT, CDR2 SNEGSKA (reference sequence). Clinical symptoms and serum thyroxine were used for diagnosis; TRAb, thyroid ultrasound and orbital computed tomography were also relied on. The authors used Ficoll-Paque density gradient centrifugation to separate PBMCs. The input was around 10 ml of fresh peripheral blood. RNA transcripts were the template, and TCR beta CDR3 regions were amplified from them. First-round RT-PCR employed HTBI primers, with a second-round multiplex PCR after it. TCRdb re-called the multiplex PCR reads through MiXCR, storing one row per CDR3 protein. Found here are roughly 610,000 distinct CDR3 sequences, about 20% of them singletons; the top ten hold more than 5.5%.

The clonotype was recovered from a woman aged 18-29 years with stable Graves' hyperthyroidism. Some clones in this sample may be carry-over from other donors' samples. This chain uses TRBV20-1 with TRBJ1-1; tentatively, D is TRBD1 (6 bases). The material sequenced was peripheral blood. The DNA for the CDR3 is TGCAGTGCTAGGGGGGGCAGGTTGGACACTGAAGCTTTCTTT. Translation gives CSARGGRLDTEAFF.